The 27 T cell receptor beta chains below come from one sample, sequenced in a study of cytomegalovirus exposure and HLA in healthy donors. 13 Jbeta primers and 60 Vbeta primers were used for the PCR. The data were produced by immunoSEQ multiplex PCR, yet TCRdb's version contains in-frame clones alone and is incomplete. The profile shows about 200,000 clones, approximately 86% of them singletons. The sequenced sample consisted of PBMCs. The origin of the receptors is a woman aged 25 to 45 in good health and CMV-seronegative.

This clone was picked up a small number of times. CDR3 sequence: CASSVGGTSGSTDTQYF. CDR3 nucleotide sequence: TGTGCCAGCAGCGTAGGGGGGACTAGCGGAAGCACAGATACGCAGTATTTT. The chain links TRBV9 to TRBJ2-3; TRBD2 matches 11 bases. CDR3 length: 17 amino acids. J gave up 0 bases and V 0 bases, and 3 bases lay outside the gene matches. CDR1 is SGDLS and CDR2 is YYNGEE in the germline V gene. The variable domain in full, with the rest retrieved from reference TRBV9 and TRBJ2-3, is DSGVTQTPKHLITATGQRVTLRCSPRSGDLSVYWYQQSLDQGLQFLIQYYNGEERAKGNILERFSAQQFPDLHSELNLSSLELGDSALYFCASSVGGTSGSTDTQYFGPGTRLTVL.

This sequence joins TRBV5-1 and TRBJ1-1; D remains ambiguous. V was cut by 0 bases and J by 7 bases, with 7 bases left in between. The CDR3 consists of 12 residues. CDR1 and CDR2 (germline): SGHRS, YFSETQ. This CDR3 is CASSLAAGEAFF. The DNA for the CDR3 is TGCGCCAGCAGCTTGGCCGCGGGTGAAGCTTTCTTT.

The chain has TRBV5-1 and TRBJ1-4; TRBD1 matches at 7 bases. Per germline, CDR1 SGHRS and CDR2 YFSETQ. Trimming cost V 4 bases and J 0 bases; bases outside gene matches: 9. The CDR3 length is 17 residues. CDR3 nucleotides: TGCGCCAGCAGCGGAGACAGGGCAGGCCCAACTAATGAAAAACTGTTTTTT. Amino acid sequence: CASSGDRAGPTNEKLFF.

V is TRBV11-3 and J is TRBJ1-5, with 8 positions matching TRBD1. In germline, CDR1 is SGHNT, CDR2 YENEEA. J lost 0 bases, V lost 3 bases, and 4 bases had no gene match. CDR3 length: 16 amino acids. The CDR3 DNA follows: TGTGCCAGCAGCTTCCCGACAGGGGCTAGCAATCAGCCCCAGCATTTT. This translates into CASSFPTGASNQPQHF.

This chain uses TRBV7-3 with TRBJ2-3; 12 bases line up with TRBD2. V dropped 4 bases and J dropped 5; count of bases not matched to a gene: 4. The germline CDR1 and CDR2 sequences are SGHTA and FQGTGA. The CDR3 runs to 15 residues. The CDR3 reads CASSSLTSGGDTQYF. CDR3 DNA: TGTGCCAGCAGCTCCCTGACTAGCGGGGGAGATACGCAGTATTTT.

The chain joins TRBV15 to TRBJ2-3; the match to TRBD2 covers 7 bases. Germline lookup yields CDR1 LNHNV and CDR2 YYDKDF (reference sequence). V trimming: 1 base; J trimming: 2 bases; junction bases outside the gene matches: 12. CDR3 length: 18 residues. This chain's CDR3 is CATSRAPGGRVPTDTQYF. DNA of the CDR3: TGTGCCACCAGCAGAGCCCCTGGGGGGAGGGTACCCACAGATACGCAGTATTTT.

This clone appeared once. The chain carries TRBV2 and TRBJ1-3, with 7 bases fitting TRBD1. This CDR3 is built from 14 residues. Germline V gives CDR1 SNHLY, CDR2 FYNNEI. J gave up 2 bases and V 6 bases, and 4 bases lay outside the gene matches. CDR3 in amino acids: CASRWDSTGNTIYF. CDR3 DNA: TGTGCCAGCAGGTGGGACAGTACTGGAAACACCATATATTTT.

J is TRBJ1-1 and V is TRBV19; 8 bases match TRBD1. This CDR3 is built from 15 residues. Germline CDR1 is LNHDA and CDR2 is SQIVND (reference sequence). Germline trimming cut 5 bases from V and 1 base from J; bases unmatched to any gene: 6. The CDR3 DNA is TGTGCCAGTAGTTACAGGACAGGGAGGAACACTGAAGCTTTCTTT. Amino acid sequence: CASSYRTGRNTEAFF.

The rearrangement links TRBV28 to TRBJ2-1, with 15 bases that match TRBD2. The CDR3 has 15 residues. J lost 7 bases, V lost 4 bases, and 2 bases had no gene match. From germline, CDR1 is MDHEN and CDR2 SYDVKM. Here the CDR3 reads CASSWTSGGGNEQFF. The CDR3 region has the DNA TGTGCCAGCAGTTGGACTAGCGGGGGGGGTAATGAGCAGTTCTTC.

The chain carries TRBV6-1 and TRBJ2-5; 10 bases align to TRBD1. The DNA end lines up better with TRBJ2-7; the J call may be wrong. Germline V CDR1 and CDR2: MNHNS, SASEGT. The CDR3 totals 14 residues. The CDR3 DNA sequence: TGTGCCAGCACGCCGGGGACAGGGGCTCTCGAGCAGTACTTC. Protein: CASTPGTGALEQYF.

The chain uses TRBV7-2 and TRBJ2-7; TRBD2 agrees at 10 bases. The ends lost 5 bases at V and 4 bases at J; junction bases unmatched: 11. CDR1 is SGHTA, CDR2 FQGNSA, per germline. CDR3 length: 16 residues. The chain's CDR3 is CASSSRTSGSAYEQYF. The CDR3 bases are TGTGCCAGCAGCAGTCGGACTAGCGGCTCAGCATACGAGCAGTACTTC.

This chain connects TRBV27 to TRBJ1-1; D is undetermined. The ends were cut back, 7 bases at V and 4 bases at J, with 13 bases in the middle. The CDR3 is 13 amino acids. Germline loops: CDR1 MNHEY, CDR2 SMNVEV (reference sequence). The CDR3 DNA follows: TGTGCCAGCACCTTGCGGGGTTCCACTGAAGCTTTCTTT. The encoded protein is CASTLRGSTEAFF.

The chain has TRBV27 and TRBJ2-5, with TRBD2 matching 8 bases. The J call is uncertain, as TRBJ2-7 better fits the DNA end. CDR1 and CDR2 (germline): MNHEY, SMNVEV (reference sequence). The CDR3 totals 14 residues. The CDR3 region is CASGAGAGVHEQYF. The CDR3 coding sequence is TGTGCCAGTGGGGCCGGAGCGGGAGTCCACGAGCAGTACTTC.

V usage is TRBV9 and J usage is TRBJ1-6; 7 bases agree with TRBD1. The CDR3 runs 18 residues. Losses at the gene ends were 4 bases for V and 4 bases for J; bases not matched to a gene: 14. The germline gives CDR1 SGDLS, CDR2 YYNGEE. CDR3 bases: TGTGCCAGCAGCCCCAACCTAGGGACAGCCGCTTATAATTCACCCCTCCACTTT. Protein product: CASSPNLGTAAYNSPLHF.

The CDR3 loop is CASGRGQGVGDTQYF. The CDR3 nucleotides are TGCGCCAGCGGACGGGGACAGGGAGTCGGAGATACGCAGTATTTT. The rearrangement joins TRBV5-1 to TRBJ2-3; 9 bases are shared with TRBD1. From germline, CDR1 is SGHRS and CDR2 YFSETQ. This CDR3 has 15 amino acids. J gave up 5 bases and V 7 bases, and 11 bases lay outside the gene matches.

Details on this clone: Other DNA sequences in the same sample also yield this CDR3. This rearrangement joins TRBV18 to TRBJ2-3; TRBD2 is a possible D gene (5 bases). Germline CDR1 and CDR2: KGHSH and LQKENI. Trimming removed 3 bases from V and 1 base from J, with 5 bases in between. There are 13 residues in the CDR3. The CDR3 DNA reads TGTGCCAGCTCACCTAGCGGCACAGATACGCAGTATTTT. Translated, it gives CASSPSGTDTQYF.

The rearrangement uses TRBV5-4 and TRBJ1-5; D is perhaps TRBD1 (5 bases). CDR3 length: 12 residues. Looked up from germline, CDR1 is SGHNT and CDR2 is YYREEE (reference sequence). V was clipped by 4 bases and J by 7 bases, with 9 bases between them. CDR3 loop: CASSTQGQPQHF. The CDR3 coding sequence is TGTGCCAGCAGCACCCAGGGCCAGCCCCAGCATTTT. The full variable domain, rest sourced from reference TRBV5-4 and TRBJ1-5, is ETGVTQSPTHLIKTRGQQVTLRCSSQSGHNTVSWYQQALGQGPQFIFQYYREEENGRGNFPPRFSGLQFPNYSSELNVNALELDDSALYLCASSTQGQPQHFGDGTRLSIL.

J is TRBJ2-3 and V is TRBV30; D is uncertain. Trimming stripped 0 bases from V and 0 bases from J, with 7 bases between. Germline lookup yields CDR1 GTSNPN and CDR2 SVGIG (reference sequence). This CDR3 is built from 14 residues. CDR3 DNA: TGTGCCTGGAGTGTACAGCTTAGCACAGATACGCAGTATTTT. It encodes CAWSVQLSTDTQYF.

This clone has only one observation. This chain's CDR3 is CASSPLGGEAFF. The CDR3 nucleotides are TGTGCCAGCAGTCCGCTCGGGGGGGAAGCTTTCTTT. The V gene is TRBV28, the J gene TRBJ1-1; a weak D match, TRBD1 (5 bases). The germline CDR1 and CDR2 sequences are MDHEN and SYDVKM. V lost 5 bases to trimming and J lost 8 bases, with 12 bases between them. CDR3 size: 12 residues.

V and J are TRBV19 and TRBJ2-7; 7 bases map to TRBD2. V was pared by 7 bases and J by 3 bases, with 12 bases of the junction left unmatched. The germline V gene encodes CDR1 LNHDA and CDR2 SQIVND (reference sequence). This CDR3 has 15 residues. This CDR3 reads CASTPGLGLLYEQYF. Written as DNA, the CDR3 is TGTGCCAGTACCCCGGGACTGGGACTACTCTACGAGCAGTACTTC.

The chain joins TRBV6-5 to TRBJ2-7; 11 nucleotides line up with TRBD2. Germline CDR1 and CDR2: MNHEY and SVGAGI. CDR3 size: 15 residues. V gave up 6 bases and J gave up 2 bases; unmatched junction bases: 6. CDR3 bases: TGTGCCAGCAGCACACTAGCGGGAGTGCCCTACGAGCAGTACTTC. This sequence encodes CASSTLAGVPYEQYF.

This chain joins TRBV11-2 and TRBJ2-7; no clear D. The V and J ends lost 1 base and 2 bases respectively, with 6 bases between them. CDR3 length: 13 amino acids. Germline V gives CDR1 SGHAT, CDR2 FQNNGV. This chain's CDR3 is CASSLVGAYEQYF. The CDR3 coding sequence is TGTGCCAGCAGCTTAGTAGGAGCCTACGAGCAGTACTTC.

The DNA of the CDR3 is TGTGCCAGCAGCTCGGGGACAGGGTCGTACAATGAGCAGTTCTTC. Protein sequence: CASSSGTGSYNEQFF. This rearrangement joins TRBV7-8 to TRBJ2-1, with 9 bases identical to TRBD1. CDR1 is SGHVS, CDR2 FQNEAQ, per germline. The length of the CDR3 is 15 residues. The V and J ends lost 4 bases and 4 bases, in that order; junction bases with no gene match: 5.

J is TRBJ1-4 and V is TRBV27, with 8 positions matching TRBD1. V lost 6 bases, J lost 0 bases, and 3 bases stayed unmatched. From germline, CDR1 is MNHEY and CDR2 SMNVEV (reference sequence). The CDR3 contains 15 residues. CDR3 nucleotides: TGTGCCAGCAGCCAGGACAGGGCAACTAATGAAAAACTGTTTTTT. Amino acid sequence: CASSQDRATNEKLFF.

This clone was detected a few times. The DNA for the CDR3 is TGTGCCACCAGGACTAGCGGGGGGGCCCGAGATACGCAGTATTTT. Amino acids: CATRTSGGARDTQYF. This sequence joins TRBV15 and TRBJ2-3, with 14 bases fitting TRBD2. Germline assignment: CDR1 LNHNV and CDR2 YYDKDF (reference sequence). The CDR3 consists of 15 residues. V lost 6 bases, J lost 5 bases, and 4 bases stayed unmatched. The full variable domain, its missing parts supplied by reference TRBV15 and TRBJ2-3, is DAMVIQNPRYQVTQFGKPVTLSCSQTLNHNVMYWYQQKSSQAPKLLFHYYDKDFNNEADTPDNFQSRRPNTSFCFLDIRSPGLGDTAMYLCATRTSGGARDTQYFGPGTRLTVL.

The V gene is TRBV27, the J gene TRBJ1-2, with TRBD1 as a possible D gene (5 bases). From germline, CDR1 is MNHEY and CDR2 SMNVEV (reference sequence). V was shortened by 2 bases and J by 8 bases, with 15 bases between the two germline ends. This CDR3 is 14 amino acids long. In nucleotides, the CDR3 is TGTGCCAGCAGTTTACGAGGCGGGGCGGGGGGCTACACCTTC. Translating it yields CASSLRGGAGGYTF.

The chain uses TRBV6-1 and TRBJ2-5; the match to TRBD1 covers 8 bases. V trimming: 6 bases; J trimming: 4 bases; junction bases outside the gene matches: 4. The CDR3 is 13 residues long. CDR1 and CDR2 (germline): MNHNS, SASEGT. This CDR3 is CASRNRGTETQYF. CDR3 nucleotide sequence: TGTGCCAGCAGGAACAGGGGGACAGAGACCCAGTACTTC.